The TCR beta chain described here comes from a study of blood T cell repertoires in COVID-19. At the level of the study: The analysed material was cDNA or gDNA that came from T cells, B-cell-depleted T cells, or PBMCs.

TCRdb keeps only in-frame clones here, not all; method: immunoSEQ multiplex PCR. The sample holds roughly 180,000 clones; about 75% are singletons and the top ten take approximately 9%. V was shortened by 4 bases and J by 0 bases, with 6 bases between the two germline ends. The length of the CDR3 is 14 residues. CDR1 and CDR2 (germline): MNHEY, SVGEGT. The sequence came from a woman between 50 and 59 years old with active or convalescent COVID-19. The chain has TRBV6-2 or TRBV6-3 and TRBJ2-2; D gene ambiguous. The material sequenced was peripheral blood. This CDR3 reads CASSLQPNTGELFF. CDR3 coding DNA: TGTGCCAGCAGTTTACAGCCGAACACCGGGGAGCTGTTTTTT.